Below are 17 T cell receptor beta chains sequenced from a single sample in a study of PD-1 blockade in classical Hodgkin lymphoma. Time point given: cycle 4 day 1 (C4D1), after more than five weeks of nivolumab. Brentuximab vedotin exposure varied, and every patient relapsed after autologous stem cell transplantation. Out of thawed PBMCs, magnetic negative selection purified CD4+ T cells. Data came from immunoSEQ multiplex PCR; TCRdb stores just in-frame clones and leaves some out. The sample shows about 18,000 clones, about three quarters of them seen only once. The sequences come from CD4+ T cells from blood, collected before the fourth cycle of nivolumab. The source is a human donor with classical Hodgkin lymphoma.

The genes are TRBV11-1 and TRBJ1-2, with TRBD1 identical over 8 bases. The germline gives CDR1 SGHAT, CDR2 FQDESV (reference sequence). The ends lost 1 base at V and 3 bases at J; junction bases unmatched: 7. The CDR3 consists of 16 residues. The chain's CDR3 is CASSLGSGGVDYGYTF. The CDR3 DNA is TGTGCCAGCAGCTTAGGGTCAGGGGGCGTCGACTATGGCTACACCTTC. The full variable domain, rest sourced from reference TRBV11-1 and TRBJ1-2, is EAEVAQSPRYKITEKSQAVAFWCDPISGHATLYWYRQILGQGPELLVQFQDESVVDDSQLPKDRFSAERLKGVDSTLKIQPAELGDSAMYLCASSLGSGGVDYGYTFGSGTRLTVV.

The chain recombines TRBV5-4 with TRBJ1-1, with D perhaps matching TRBD1 (5 bases). Germline CDR1 and CDR2: SGHNT and YYREEE (reference sequence). CDR3 length: 14 residues. V lost 3 bases and J lost 5, with 14 bases in between. The CDR3, as DNA: TGTGCCAGCAGCTATGGGGGACTTGTGACTGAAGCTTTCTTT. Its protein is CASSYGGLVTEAFF.

This clone was counted between two and nine times. The CDR3 coding sequence is TGTGCCAGTATGGAGGGCTACTATGGCTACACCTTC. Translated, it gives CASMEGYYGYTF. The chain is built from TRBV19 and TRBJ1-2; the D is unclear. Trimming shortened V by 7 bases and J by 3 bases, and 9 bases separated the two germline ends. CDR1 is LNHDA and CDR2 is SQIVND in the germline V gene (reference sequence). The CDR3 extends over 12 amino acids.

This chain links TRBV10-1 with TRBJ1-4, with 7 positions matching TRBD1. From germline, CDR1 is WNHNN and CDR2 SYGVQD (reference sequence). With 9 bases clipped from V and 4 bases from J, the junction kept 5 bases outside the gene matches. CDR3 length: 13 amino acids. CDR3 sequence (DNA): TGCGCCAGAGTAGGGGACAGTAATGAAAAACTGTTTTTT. It is translated as CARVGDSNEKLFF.

The genes are TRBV2 and TRBJ1-2; D unresolved. The germline CDR1 and CDR2 sequences are SNHLY and FYNNEI. V gave up 0 bases and J gave up 8 bases, with 10 bases separating them. This CDR3 region has 13 residues. The CDR3 loop reads CASSEALSIGYTF. DNA for the CDR3: TGTGCCAGCAGTGAAGCGCTATCCATCGGCTACACCTTC. Using reference TRBV2 and TRBJ1-2 for the parts outside the CDR3, the full variable domain is EPEVTQTPSHQVTQMGQEVILRCVPISNHLYFYWYRQILGQKVEFLVSFYNNEISEKSEIFDDQFSVERPDGSNFTLKIRSTKLEDSAMYFCASSEALSIGYTFGSGTRLTVV.

V and J are TRBV2 and TRBJ1-4; TRBD1 matches 7 bases. CDR1 is SNHLY and CDR2 is FYNNEI in the germline V gene. V lost 5 bases and J lost 6; bases outside the gene matches: 3. The CDR3 totals 13 residues. CDR3 region: CASSTGADEKLFF. CDR3 sequence (DNA): TGTGCCAGCAGTACAGGGGCGGATGAAAAACTGTTTTTT. The entire variable domain, with the rest obtained from reference TRBV2 and TRBJ1-4, is as follows: EPEVTQTPSHQVTQMGQEVILRCVPISNHLYFYWYRQILGQKVEFLVSFYNNEISEKSEIFDDQFSVERPDGSNFTLKIRSTKLEDSAMYFCASSTGADEKLFFGSGTQLSVL.

The chain couples TRBV28 to TRBJ2-5, with TRBD2 matching over 8 bases. The ends lost 8 bases at V and 1 base at J; junction bases unmatched: 3. The germline CDR1 and CDR2 sequences are MDHEN and SYDVKM. There are 13 residues in the CDR3. This chain's CDR3 is CASVSGGQETQYF. CDR3 nucleotide sequence: TGTGCCAGCGTAAGCGGGGGCCAAGAGACCCAGTACTTC.

The gene calls are TRBV7-9 and TRBJ1-4; D unclear. Germline V CDR1 and CDR2: SEHNR, FQNEAQ (reference sequence). V shed 1 base and J shed 4 bases, with 10 bases lying between them. The CDR3 spans 15 residues. The CDR3 region has the DNA TGTGCCAGCAGCTTAGGAGATTCTGTTAATGAAAAACTGTTTTTT. Amino acids: CASSLGDSVNEKLFF.

The gene calls are TRBV10-3 and TRBJ2-5; D not resolved. The CDR3 spans 13 residues. V was cut by 6 bases and J by 7 bases, with 15 bases left in between. Germline CDR1 reads ENHRY; CDR2 reads SYGVKD. CDR3 sequence: CAIRVGPEATQYF. CDR3 bases: TGTGCCATCAGGGTGGGCCCAGAGGCGACCCAGTACTTC.

The J gene is TRBJ2-7, the V gene TRBV5-4; D unresolved. Trimming removed 1 base at V and 3 bases at J, with 14 bases between. This CDR3 spans 15 amino acids. Per germline, CDR1 SGHNT and CDR2 YYREEE (reference sequence). The CDR3 is CASSLLIGPLYEQYF. DNA for the CDR3: TGTGCCAGCAGCTTGCTAATCGGGCCCCTCTACGAGCAGTACTTC.

This chain uses TRBV19 with TRBJ1-1; no firm D call. There are 12 residues in the CDR3. The germline gives CDR1 LNHDA, CDR2 SQIVND (reference sequence). Between the trimmed V and J ends, which lost 8 bases and 1 base, there was a span of 8 bases. The CDR3 loop is CASFRQNTEAFF. CDR3 nucleotide sequence: TGTGCCAGTTTCCGACAGAACACTGAAGCTTTCTTT.

This chain connects TRBV2 to TRBJ1-5; no clear D gene. Germline CDR1 and CDR2: SNHLY and FYNNEI. V lost 5 bases, J lost 4 bases, and 12 bases lay in between. The CDR3 loop spans 14 amino acids. In nucleotides, the CDR3 is TGTGCCAGCAGTCCTCTTGGCCGTAATCAGCCCCAGCATTTT. This gives the protein CASSPLGRNQPQHF.

The rearrangement joins TRBV29-1 to TRBJ1-2; TRBD1 aligns across 7 bases. CDR1 SQVTM and CDR2 ANQGSEA come from the germline V gene. V trimming: 6 bases; J trimming: 4 bases; junction bases outside the gene matches: 5. The CDR3 runs to 12 residues. CDR3 DNA: TGCAGCGTAGACAGGGAATTCTATGGCTACACCTTC. Protein: CSVDREFYGYTF.

The chain uses TRBV4-1 and TRBJ2-4; the D gene is possibly TRBD1 (7 bases). This CDR3 comprises 13 residues. Deletions cut 0 bases from V and 16 bases from J, with 16 bases between. The germline gives CDR1 MGHRA, CDR2 YSYEKL. The CDR3 protein is CASSQDRGRQGYF. CDR3 bases: TGCGCCAGCAGCCAAGACAGGGGGAGGCAGGGTTACTTC.

V gene TRBV7-2 combines with J gene TRBJ2-5, with D possibly being TRBD1 or TRBD2 (5 bases each). This CDR3 spans 17 amino acids. The V gene's germline CDR1 is SGHTA and CDR2 FQGNSA. V lost 5 bases and J lost 1, with 20 bases in between. The CDR3 here is CASSPRWDLRRQETQYF. Here the CDR3 DNA reads TGTGCCAGCAGCCCGAGATGGGACCTTCGACGCCAAGAGACCCAGTACTTC.

This clone was observed a handful of times. This chain links TRBV9 with TRBJ1-1; D is perhaps TRBD1 (6 bases). The germline V gene has CDR1 SGDLS and CDR2 YYNGEE. The ends were cut back, 0 bases at V and 6 bases at J, with 18 bases in the middle. The CDR3 totals 16 residues. CDR3 nucleotides: TGTGCCAGCAGCGTAGGACCGGGGGCGGAAGGGCCTGAAGCTTTCTTT. Translated, it gives CASSVGPGAEGPEAFF. Filled out from reference TRBV9 and TRBJ1-1, the complete variable domain reads DSGVTQTPKHLITATGQRVTLRCSPRSGDLSVYWYQQSLDQGLQFLIQYYNGEERAKGNILERFSAQQFPDLHSELNLSSLELGDSALYFCASSVGPGAEGPEAFFGQGTRLTVV.

This rearrangement joins TRBV6-5 to TRBJ1-5; 11 nucleotides line up with TRBD1. Germline CDR1 and CDR2: MNHEY and SVGAGI. Germline trimming cut 5 bases from V and 6 bases from J; bases unmatched to any gene: 6. This CDR3 spans 15 amino acids. CDR3 in amino acids: CASSRGQGGTQPQHF. In nucleotides, the CDR3 is TGTGCCAGCAGTCGGGGACAGGGGGGCACTCAGCCCCAGCATTTT.